This is a list of T cell receptor beta chains from one sample in a study of T cells in Graves' hyperthyroidism and ophthalmopathy. In TCRdb, the multiplex PCR reads were re-called with MiXCR into one record per CDR3 protein. This sample has some 510,000 distinct CDR3 sequences; just over 45% occur once, and the top ten carry 8.2%. The source material was peripheral blood or thyroid tissue (not recorded which). The receptors were gathered from a woman aged 18-29 years with Graves' hyperthyroidism. Both conserved end residues are part of each CDR3. D genes are given only for firm matches. Rows give clone size only sometimes, using once, few, many, or a class for an expanded clone.

V gene: TRBV7-9; clone size: many; D gene: -; J gene: TRBJ1-5; CDR3 protein: CASSFGEGDQPQHF; CDR3 DNA: TGTGCCAGCAGCTTCGGCGAGGGGGATCAGCCCCAGCATTTT
V gene: TRBV24-1; clone size: -; D gene: -; J gene: TRBJ1-1; CDR3 protein: CATQDMNTEAFF; CDR3 DNA: TGTGCCACCCAGGACATGAACACTGAAGCTTTCTTT
V gene: TRBV29-1; clone size: -; D gene: TRBD2; J gene: TRBJ2-3; CDR3 protein: CSVGTSDTDTQYF; CDR3 DNA: TGCAGCGTGGGGACTAGCGACACAGATACGCAGTATTTT
V gene: TRBV29-1; clone size: -; D gene: -; J gene: TRBJ1-5; CDR3 protein: CSLWGQFYSNQPQHF; CDR3 DNA: TGCAGCTTGTGGGGGCAGTTTTATAGCAATCAGCCCCAGCATTTT
V gene: TRBV15; clone size: many; D gene: -; J gene: TRBJ1-5; CDR3 protein: CATSDQGRQPQHF; CDR3 DNA: TGTGCCACCAGCGACCAGGGGCGTCAGCCCCAGCATTTT
V gene: TRBV7-2; clone size: few; D gene: -; J gene: TRBJ1-2; CDR3 protein: CASSLYGTKPGYTF; CDR3 DNA: TGTGCCAGCAGCTTGTACGGGACCAAACCAGGCTACACCTTC
V gene: TRBV12-3/TRBV12-4; clone size: -; D gene: -; J gene: TRBJ1-1; CDR3 protein: CASSPGRWAEAFF; CDR3 DNA: TGTGCCAGCAGCCCCGGACGGTGGGCTGAAGCTTTCTTT
V gene: TRBV7-9; clone size: few; D gene: TRBD1; J gene: TRBJ2-7; CDR3 protein: CASSLYFQGASYEQYF; CDR3 DNA: TGTGCCAGCAGCTTGTATTTCCAGGGGGCGTCCTACGAGCAGTACTTC
V gene: TRBV10-3; clone size: many; D gene: -; J gene: TRBJ1-5; CDR3 protein: CATAVGRSNQPQHF; CDR3 DNA: TGTGCCACCGCCGTGGGAAGGAGCAATCAGCCCCAGCATTTT
V gene: TRBV10-3; clone size: -; D gene: -; J gene: TRBJ1-1; CDR3 protein: CASGRSLNTEAFF; CDR3 DNA: TGTGCCAGCGGCAGGAGCTTGAACACTGAAGCTTTCTTT
V gene: TRBV29-1; clone size: many; D gene: -; J gene: TRBJ1-2; CDR3 protein: CSVASGGYTF; CDR3 DNA: TGCAGCGTAGCCAGTGGCGGCTACACCTTC
V gene: TRBV9; clone size: few; D gene: TRBD2; J gene: TRBJ2-3; CDR3 protein: CASSVGVAGDTQYF; CDR3 DNA: TGTGCCAGCAGCGTAGGGGTAGCGGGAGATACGCAGTATTTT
V gene: TRBV20-1; clone size: few; D gene: -; J gene: TRBJ1-2; CDR3 protein: CTVHTEDGYTF; CDR3 DNA: TGCACTGTGCATACGGAAGATGGCTACACCTTC
V gene: TRBV15; clone size: -; D gene: TRBD1; J gene: TRBJ2-7; CDR3 protein: CATSRGRQGGEQYF; CDR3 DNA: TGTGCCACCAGCAGAGGACGACAGGGGGGCGAGCAGTACTTC
V gene: TRBV25-1; clone size: -; D gene: -; J gene: TRBJ1-1; CDR3 protein: CASSQWSSNTEAFF; CDR3 DNA: TGTGCCAGCAGCCAATGGTCTTCGAACACTGAAGCTTTCTTT
V gene: TRBV10-2; clone size: once; D gene: TRBD2; J gene: TRBJ2-7; CDR3 protein: CASNSSGRAFYEQCF; CDR3 DNA: TGCGCCAGCAACTCTAGCGGGAGGGCCTTCTACGAGCAGTGCTTC
V gene: TRBV20-1; clone size: -; D gene: -; J gene: TRBJ1-5; CDR3 protein: CSANYRVNQPQHF; CDR3 DNA: TGCAGTGCGAATTACAGAGTAAATCAGCCCCAGCATTTT
V gene: TRBV24-1; clone size: many; D gene: -; J gene: TRBJ2-2; CDR3 protein: CATSENTGELFF; CDR3 DNA: TGTGCCACCAGTGAAAACACCGGGGAGCTGTTTTTT
V gene: TRBV15; clone size: many; D gene: -; J gene: TRBJ1-5; CDR3 protein: CATSTSGWSNQPQHF; CDR3 DNA: TGTGCCACCAGCACATCAGGGTGGAGCAATCAGCCCCAGCATTTT
V gene: TRBV24-1; clone size: -; D gene: TRBD2; J gene: TRBJ2-5; CDR3 protein: CATSDSGLAGGLRETQYF; CDR3 DNA: TGTGCCACCAGTGATTCCGGACTAGCGGGAGGTCTGCGAGAGACCCAGTACTTC
V gene: TRBV24-1; clone size: -; D gene: TRBD2; J gene: TRBJ2-5; CDR3 protein: CATSDPGTSRYQETQYF; CDR3 DNA: TGTGCCACCAGTGATCCCGGGACTAGCAGGTACCAAGAGACCCAGTACTTC
V gene: TRBV10-3; clone size: many; D gene: TRBD1; J gene: TRBJ1-5; CDR3 protein: CAISRDREMNQPQHF; CDR3 DNA: TGTGCCATCAGTCGGGACAGGGAAATGAATCAGCCCCAGCATTTT
V gene: TRBV4-1; clone size: few; D gene: -; J gene: TRBJ2-7; CDR3 protein: CASSQDLRGRYEQYF; CDR3 DNA: TGCGCCAGCAGCCAAGATCTTCGGGGGAGGTACGAGCAGTACTTC
V gene: TRBV12-3/TRBV12-4; clone size: -; D gene: -; J gene: TRBJ1-2; CDR3 protein: CASSLSGKGYTF; CDR3 DNA: TGTGCCAGCAGTTTGTCGGGGAAAGGCTACACCTTC
V gene: TRBV15; clone size: many; D gene: -; J gene: TRBJ1-6; CDR3 protein: CATSRDHRDSSPLHF; CDR3 DNA: TGTGCCACCAGCAGAGATCACAGGGATTCTTCACCCCTCCACTTT
V gene: TRBV7-3; clone size: few; D gene: TRBD1; J gene: TRBJ2-7; CDR3 protein: CASTLVGTGVGEQYF; CDR3 DNA: TGTGCCAGCACCCTCGTGGGGACAGGGGTAGGCGAGCAGTACTTC
V gene: TRBV2; clone size: -; D gene: TRBD1; J gene: TRBJ1-4; CDR3 protein: CASSERDRGQEKLFF; CDR3 DNA: TGTGCCAGCAGTGAAAGGGACAGGGGGCAAGAAAAACTGTTTTTT
V gene: TRBV29-1; clone size: -; D gene: TRBD1; J gene: TRBJ2-2; CDR3 protein: CSVRQGLNTGELFF; CDR3 DNA: TGCAGCGTACGACAGGGGTTAAACACCGGGGAGCTGTTTTTT
V gene: TRBV30; clone size: -; D gene: TRBD1; J gene: TRBJ1-5; CDR3 protein: CAWSSGGAQPQHF; CDR3 DNA: TGTGCCTGGAGCTCAGGGGGTGCTCAGCCCCAGCATTTT
V gene: TRBV6-5; clone size: few; D gene: -; J gene: TRBJ2-7; CDR3 protein: CASWALQGRSYEQYF; CDR3 DNA: TGTGCCAGCTGGGCCCTGCAGGGGCGATCCTACGAGCAGTACTTC
V gene: TRBV7-3; clone size: many; D gene: -; J gene: TRBJ1-3; CDR3 protein: CASSSLGSGNTIYF; CDR3 DNA: TGTGCCAGCAGCAGCCTGGGGTCTGGAAACACCATATATTTT
V gene: TRBV20-1; clone size: -; D gene: TRBD1; J gene: TRBJ1-6; CDR3 protein: CSARETGGGRGQANSPLHF; CDR3 DNA: TGCAGTGCTAGAGAGACCGGAGGTGGCAGGGGGCAGGCGAATTCACCCCTCCACTTT
V gene: TRBV11-1; clone size: -; D gene: -; J gene: TRBJ2-7; CDR3 protein: CASSLAYAGRHSSYEQYF; CDR3 DNA: TGTGCCAGCAGCTTAGCCTATGCGGGGCGGCATAGCTCCTACGAGCAGTACTTC
V gene: TRBV7-9; clone size: -; D gene: -; J gene: TRBJ1-2; CDR3 protein: CASSISGRDYGYTF; CDR3 DNA: TGTGCCAGCAGTATCTCCGGCAGGGACTATGGCTACACCTTC
V gene: TRBV12-3/TRBV12-4; clone size: few; D gene: TRBD1; J gene: TRBJ2-2; CDR3 protein: CASSLPGQGAAGELFF; CDR3 DNA: TGTGCCAGCAGTCTCCCGGGACAGGGGGCAGCCGGGGAGCTGTTTTTT
V gene: TRBV15; clone size: -; D gene: -; J gene: TRBJ1-5; CDR3 protein: CATSSLGGGNQPQHF; CDR3 DNA: TGTGCCACCAGCAGCTTAGGAGGTGGCAATCAGCCCCAGCATTTT
V gene: TRBV29-1; clone size: many; D gene: TRBD1; J gene: TRBJ2-7; CDR3 protein: CSVGGGRDEQYF; CDR3 DNA: TGCAGCGTTGGAGGGGGCAGGGACGAGCAGTACTTC
V gene: TRBV7-2; clone size: many; D gene: -; J gene: TRBJ2-5; CDR3 protein: CASSRERETQYF; CDR3 DNA: TGTGCCAGCAGCCGGGAGAGGGAGACCCAGTACTTC
V gene: TRBV20-1; clone size: -; D gene: TRBD1; J gene: TRBJ1-2; CDR3 protein: CSARQGARLEGYTF; CDR3 DNA: TGCAGTGCTAGACAGGGGGCAAGGTTGGAGGGCTACACCTTC
V gene: TRBV25-1; clone size: -; D gene: TRBD2; J gene: TRBJ2-7; CDR3 protein: CASSVQLAEYYEQYF; CDR3 DNA: TGTGCCAGCAGTGTCCAACTAGCGGAGTACTACGAGCAGTACTTC
V gene: TRBV29-1; clone size: many; D gene: -; J gene: TRBJ1-2; CDR3 protein: CSVEVWSGEGYTF; CDR3 DNA: TGCAGCGTTGAAGTGTGGTCAGGGGAGGGCTACACCTTC
V gene: TRBV20-1; clone size: few; D gene: -; J gene: TRBJ2-7; CDR3 protein: CSASGTQWEQYF; CDR3 DNA: TGCAGTGCTTCCGGGACGCAGTGGGAGCAGTACTTC
V gene: TRBV14; clone size: few; D gene: -; J gene: TRBJ2-7; CDR3 protein: CASSQVGFEQYF; CDR3 DNA: TGTGCCAGCAGCCAAGTGGGATTCGAGCAGTACTTC
V gene: TRBV11-1; clone size: -; D gene: -; J gene: TRBJ1-6; CDR3 protein: CASSHSRGYYNSPLHF; CDR3 DNA: TGCGCCAGCAGCCATTCAAGGGGTTACTATAATTCACCCCTCCACTTT
V gene: TRBV9; clone size: -; D gene: TRBD2; J gene: TRBJ2-7; CDR3 protein: CASSGILAGAEEQYF; CDR3 DNA: TGTGCCAGCAGCGGGATACTAGCGGGAGCGGAAGAGCAGTACTTC
V gene: TRBV25-1; clone size: few; D gene: -; J gene: TRBJ1-2; CDR3 protein: CASSELETANYGYTF; CDR3 DNA: TGTGCCAGCAGTGAACTGGAGACGGCTAACTATGGCTACACCTTC
V gene: TRBV7-3; clone size: -; D gene: TRBD1; J gene: TRBJ2-7; CDR3 protein: CASSWDRRGPRAYEQYF; CDR3 DNA: TGTGCCAGCAGCTGGGACAGGCGTGGCCCGAGGGCCTACGAGCAGTACTTC
V gene: TRBV15; clone size: many; D gene: -; J gene: TRBJ2-7; CDR3 protein: CATSPGPLSYEQYF; CDR3 DNA: TGTGCCACCAGCCCGGGGCCGCTCTCCTACGAGCAGTACTTC
V gene: TRBV25-1; clone size: -; D gene: -; J gene: TRBJ2-3; CDR3 protein: CASSEVVGAPEESTDTQYF; CDR3 DNA: TGTGCCAGCAGTGAGGTCGTCGGGGCACCCGAAGAAAGCACAGATACGCAGTATTTT
V gene: TRBV7-9; clone size: -; D gene: TRBD2; J gene: TRBJ2-7; CDR3 protein: CASSPRWGTSGPYEQYF; CDR3 DNA: TGTGCCAGCAGCCCCCGGTGGGGGACTAGCGGACCCTACGAGCAGTACTTC
V gene: TRBV25-1; clone size: -; D gene: -; J gene: TRBJ1-1; CDR3 protein: CASSQGRPTEAFF; CDR3 DNA: TGTGCCAGCAGCCAAGGTAGGCCTACTGAAGCTTTCTTT
V gene: TRBV7-9; clone size: many; D gene: TRBD1; J gene: TRBJ1-3; CDR3 protein: CASSEDRGLNTIYF; CDR3 DNA: TGTGCCAGCAGCGAGGACAGGGGGCTAAACACCATATATTTT
V gene: TRBV7-9; clone size: -; D gene: -; J gene: TRBJ1-6; CDR3 protein: CASSLGDPHPPLHF; CDR3 DNA: TGTGCCAGCAGCTTAGGGGACCCACACCCCCCCCTCCACTTT
V gene: TRBV7-6; clone size: -; D gene: -; J gene: TRBJ1-6; CDR3 protein: CASKGLRGSNSPLHF; CDR3 DNA: TGTGCCAGCAAGGGTCTCAGGGGCAGTAATTCACCCCTCCACTTT
V gene: TRBV13; clone size: -; D gene: -; J gene: TRBJ2-7; CDR3 protein: CASSPFLGGAVKQYF; CDR3 DNA: TGTGCCAGCAGCCCCTTTCTCGGCGGGGCCGTGAAGCAGTACTTC
V gene: TRBV2; clone size: few; D gene: TRBD2; J gene: TRBJ2-7; CDR3 protein: CASSGATSGRWGSEVYEQYF; CDR3 DNA: TGTGCCAGCAGTGGAGCGACTAGCGGGAGATGGGGGTCAGAGGTCTACGAGCAGTACTTC
V gene: TRBV29-1; clone size: many; D gene: -; J gene: TRBJ2-5; CDR3 protein: CSVATFQETQYF; CDR3 DNA: TGCAGCGTTGCGACATTTCAAGAGACCCAGTACTTC
V gene: TRBV2; clone size: -; D gene: TRBD1; J gene: TRBJ1-5; CDR3 protein: CASTDRDQPQHF; CDR3 DNA: TGTGCCAGCACCGACAGGGATCAGCCCCAGCATTTT
V gene: TRBV20-1; clone size: -; D gene: TRBD1; J gene: TRBJ1-5; CDR3 protein: CSASGTGLYSNQPQHF; CDR3 DNA: TGCAGTGCTAGCGGGACAGGACTTTATAGCAATCAGCCCCAGCATTTT